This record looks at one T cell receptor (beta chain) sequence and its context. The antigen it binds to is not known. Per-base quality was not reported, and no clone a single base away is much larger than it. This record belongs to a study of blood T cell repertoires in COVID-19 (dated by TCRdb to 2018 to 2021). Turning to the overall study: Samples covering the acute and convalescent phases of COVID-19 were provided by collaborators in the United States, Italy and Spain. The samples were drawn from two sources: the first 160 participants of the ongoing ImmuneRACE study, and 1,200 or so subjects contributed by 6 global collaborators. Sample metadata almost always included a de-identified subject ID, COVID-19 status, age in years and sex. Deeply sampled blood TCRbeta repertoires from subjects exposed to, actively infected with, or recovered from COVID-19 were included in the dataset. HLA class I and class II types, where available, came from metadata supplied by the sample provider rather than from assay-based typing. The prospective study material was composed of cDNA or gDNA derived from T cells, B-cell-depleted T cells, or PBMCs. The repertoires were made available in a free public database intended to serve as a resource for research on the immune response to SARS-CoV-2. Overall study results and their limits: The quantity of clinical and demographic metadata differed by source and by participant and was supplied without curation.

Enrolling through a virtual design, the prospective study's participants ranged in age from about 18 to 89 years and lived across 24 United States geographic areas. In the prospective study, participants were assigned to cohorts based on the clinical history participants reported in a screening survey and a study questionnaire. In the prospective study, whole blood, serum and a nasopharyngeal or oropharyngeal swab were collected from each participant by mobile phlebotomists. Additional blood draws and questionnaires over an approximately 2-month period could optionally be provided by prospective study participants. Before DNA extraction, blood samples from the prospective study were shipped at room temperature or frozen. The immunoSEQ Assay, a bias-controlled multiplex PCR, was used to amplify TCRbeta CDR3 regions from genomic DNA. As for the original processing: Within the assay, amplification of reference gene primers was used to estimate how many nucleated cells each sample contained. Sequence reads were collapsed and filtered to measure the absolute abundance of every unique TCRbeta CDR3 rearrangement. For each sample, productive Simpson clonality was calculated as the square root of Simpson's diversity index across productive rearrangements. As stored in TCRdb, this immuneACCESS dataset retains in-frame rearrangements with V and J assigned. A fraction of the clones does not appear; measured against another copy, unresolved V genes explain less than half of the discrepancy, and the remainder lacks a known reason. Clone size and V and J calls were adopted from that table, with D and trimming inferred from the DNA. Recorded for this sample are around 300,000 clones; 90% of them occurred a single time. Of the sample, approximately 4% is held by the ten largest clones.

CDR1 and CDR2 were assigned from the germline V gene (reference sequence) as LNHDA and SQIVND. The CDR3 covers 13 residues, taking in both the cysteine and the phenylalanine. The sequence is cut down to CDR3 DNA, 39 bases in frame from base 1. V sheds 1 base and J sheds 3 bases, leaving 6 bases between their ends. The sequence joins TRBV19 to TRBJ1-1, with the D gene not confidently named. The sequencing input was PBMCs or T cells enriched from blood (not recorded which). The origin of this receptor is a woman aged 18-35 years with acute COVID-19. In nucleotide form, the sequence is TGTGCCAGTAGTATAGCCGGGTACACTGAAGCTTTCTTT. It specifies CASSIAGYTEAFF.